The entry below describes one TCR beta chain. Its antigen is not yet known. Base qualities are not provided; no much larger clone lies one nucleotide away. The record originates from a study of OX40 agonist ivuxolimab in advanced cancers. Background on the whole study: The costimulatory receptor OX40 (CD134) was targeted by ivuxolimab, a fully human IgG2 agonistic monoclonal antibody. Intravenous ivuxolimab was administered to patients every 2 weeks at six dose levels: 0.01, 0.1, 0.3, 1.5, 3 and 10 mg/kg. Of the approximately 54 dose-escalation patients, hepatocellular carcinoma was present in roughly 19, melanoma in around 15, renal cell carcinoma in 9 and head and neck cancer in 9. In the dose-escalation cohort, around four fifths of patients were male, and the mean age was approximately 60 years, with a range of 23 to 79. Prior anti-PD-1, anti-PD-L1 or anti-CTLA-4 therapy was permitted, and checkpoint inhibitors had been received by roughly 40% of dose-escalation patients. Three dose-escalation patients achieved partial responses, one with hepatocellular carcinoma and two with cutaneous melanoma. Peripheral TCRbeta sequencing was intended to test whether TCR sequence diversity was altered and clonal T-cell expansion was caused by ivuxolimab. The monotherapy dose-escalation portion (N of about 52 patients) of the phase I ivuxolimab trial is reported in the paper.

To sequence the TCRbeta CDR3 region, genomic DNA was isolated from the sorted cells. The immunoSEQ Assay was used for sequencing of TCRbeta CDR3 regions. The table comes from immuneACCESS by way of TCRdb, which keeps in-frame sequences with V and J called. Part of the clones is missing from these tables; in studies checked, under half for an unresolved V gene and the rest for unknown reasons. This sample lists around 66,000 clones; approximately 90% were detected once. 0.95% to 1.5% of the sample lies in the top ten. Looking up the germline V gene (reference sequence) yields CDR1 MNHNY and CDR2 SVGAGI. A distance of 12 bases separates the germline ends of V and J, which lose 5 bases and 4 bases respectively. The CDR3 goes from the cysteine to the phenylalanine over 14 residues. The sequence is cut down to CDR3 DNA, 42 bases in frame from base 1. Patients with autoimmune disease history or receiving systemic immunosuppression were excluded from the trial. Peripheral blood for TCR sequencing was collected from all dose cohorts at baseline, on cycle 4 day 1, and on cycle 7 day 1. The samples were taken from a phase I, first-in-human, multicenter, open-label dose-escalation trial of ivuxolimab. Adults with locally advanced or metastatic melanoma, renal cell, hepatocellular, or head and neck squamous cell carcinoma were enrolled in the trial. Before TCR sequencing, CD4+ T cells and CD8+ T cells from peripheral blood were sorted into separate populations.

The study at large found these results: The antigen specificity of the peripheral T cells that underwent clonal expansion was not determined. Low levels of normalized T-cell clonal expansion were also seen in some patients who did not respond. In the 0.1-3.0 mg/kg groups, partial responders had among the lowest normalized peripheral clonal expansion, particularly in CD8+ T cells. After ivuxolimab, more expanded clones were found on average in CD8+ T cells than in CD4+ T cells. At doses of 0.1 to 3.0 mg/kg, clonal expansion of both CD4+ and CD8+ blood T cells was observed from baseline to week 6.

The receptor chain draws on TRBV6-6 and TRBJ1-5, with TRBD1 as a weak D call on 6 bases. The receptor was isolated from an adult with an advanced solid tumor such as melanoma, head and neck, liver or kidney cancer. Sequences were derived from CD4+ or CD8+ T cells sorted from blood, sampled in a trial of the OX40 agonist ivuxolimab. The CDR3 region: CASSPNGQNQPQHF. The sequenced DNA: TGTGCCAGCAGTCCCAACGGACAGAATCAGCCCCAGCATTTT.